Listed here are 21 T cell receptor beta chains from one sample, sequenced in a study of cytomegalovirus exposure and HLA in healthy donors. The PCR was carried out with 60 Vbeta primers and 13 Jbeta primers. Sequencing used immunoSEQ multiplex PCR; TCRdb keeps in-frame clones, though not all of them. The sample shows over 150,000 clones, around 80% of them seen only once. Sequenced sample: PBMCs. All receptors come from a woman aged 25-40 years in good health and CMV-seropositive.

This clone has a single count. The genes are TRBV6-5 and TRBJ1-2, with D maybe TRBD1 (6 bases). Looked up from germline, CDR1 is MNHEY and CDR2 is SVGAGI. The CDR3 extends over 13 amino acids. The V end was cut by 5 bases, the J end by 4 bases, with 11 bases between. The CDR3 region is CASSIRDTYGYTF. In DNA, the CDR3 is TGTGCCAGCAGTATACGGGACACCTATGGCTACACCTTC.

The chain employs TRBV30 and TRBJ1-4; D remains ambiguous. Trimming stripped 3 bases from V and 7 bases from J, with 18 bases between. The CDR3 runs to 15 residues. Per germline, CDR1 GTSNPN and CDR2 SVGIG (reference sequence). Here the CDR3 DNA reads TGTGCCTGGAGCCTTAGGGAGCGTTACCCTGAAAAACTGTTTTTT. This codes for CAWSLRERYPEKLFF. Complete variable domain (other parts from reference TRBV30 and TRBJ1-4): SQTIHQWPATLVQPVGSPLSLECTVEGTSNPNLYWYRQAAGRGLQLLFYSVGIGQISSEVPQNLSASRPQDRQFILSSKKLLLSDSGFYLCAWSLRERYPEKLFFGSGTQLSVL.

The chain uses TRBV6-1 and TRBJ2-5, with 10 bases lining up with TRBD2. The ends lost 3 bases at V and 5 bases at J; junction bases unmatched: 6. CDR3 length equals 15 residues. CDR1 and CDR2 (germline): MNHNS, SASEGT. The chain's CDR3 is CASSELAGAPETQYF. In DNA, the CDR3 is TGTGCCAGCAGTGAGCTAGCGGGAGCGCCGGAGACCCAGTACTTC.

Written as DNA, the CDR3 is TGTGCCTGGAGTACCAAGACAGGCGGTCTAGGCCAGCATTTT. This gives the protein CAWSTKTGGLGQHF. The genes are TRBV30 and TRBJ1-5, with a weak D call TRBD1 (6 bases). The germline V gene encodes CDR1 GTSNPN and CDR2 SVGIG (reference sequence). Trimming took 2 bases from V and 12 from J, leaving 20 bases between them. CDR3 length: 14 residues.

There are a few counts of this clone. This chain joins TRBV25-1 and TRBJ2-2, with D unclear. The V gene lost 4 bases and the J gene lost 6 bases, with 6 bases spanning the gap. In germline, CDR1 is MGHDK, CDR2 SYGVNS. This CDR3 is built from 12 residues. Here the CDR3 DNA reads TGTGCCAGCAGTGTGGGCTCCGGGGAGCTGTTTTTT. It encodes CASSVGSGELFF.

The chain recombines TRBV5-6 with TRBJ2-7; 9 bases are shared with TRBD2. V lost 0 bases to trimming and J lost 2 bases; unmatched junction nucleotides: 6. The length of the CDR3 is 16 residues. The germline V gene has CDR1 SGHDT and CDR2 YYEEEE. The CDR3 sequence is CASSLGVAGATYEQYF. The CDR3 region has the DNA TGTGCCAGCAGCTTGGGGGTAGCGGGAGCGACCTACGAGCAGTACTTC.

This chain joins TRBV2 and TRBJ1-2, with 10 bases that match TRBD1. J lost 4 bases, V lost 4 bases, and 9 bases had no gene match. This CDR3 contains 16 residues. In germline, CDR1 is SNHLY, CDR2 FYNNEI. The DNA of the CDR3 is TGTGCCAGCAGTGGGTCACAGGGACAGGGGATCTATGGCTACACCTTC. As protein: CASSGSQGQGIYGYTF.

V gene TRBV28 combines with J gene TRBJ1-5, with 8 positions matching TRBD1. CDR1 MDHEN and CDR2 SYDVKM come from the germline V gene. The ends lost 10 bases at V and 5 bases at J; junction bases unmatched: 7. CDR3 size: 13 residues. Here the CDR3 reads CAIQQGVDQPQHF. CDR3 DNA: TGTGCCATCCAACAGGGGGTGGATCAGCCCCAGCATTTT.

The CDR3 DNA sequence: TGTGCCAGCGGAAAGGACAGTACCTCCGAGGGCCAGTACTTC. This codes for CASGKDSTSEGQYF. The V gene is TRBV14, the J gene TRBJ2-5; D might be TRBD1 (6 bases). The CDR3 sequence is 14 residues long. The V and J ends lost 8 bases and 10 bases respectively, with 23 bases between them. Germline V gene sequence: CDR1 SGHDN, CDR2 FVKESK.

The chain combines TRBV27 with TRBJ2-1; TRBD2 matches 8 bases. Unmatched junction bases numbered 2, after V lost 2 bases and J lost 2 bases. From germline, CDR1 is MNHEY and CDR2 SMNVEV (reference sequence). The CDR3 spans 15 residues. Here the CDR3 DNA reads TGTGCCAGCAGTTTAGGTAGCGGGACCTACAATGAGCAGTTCTTC. Its protein product is CASSLGSGTYNEQFF.

The rearrangement links TRBV10-3 to TRBJ2-5, with 8 bases matching TRBD2. Germline loops: CDR1 ENHRY, CDR2 SYGVKD. This CDR3 is built from 15 residues. The ends lost 0 bases at V and 6 bases at J; junction bases unmatched: 6. CDR3 sequence reads: CAISESSGGGKTQYF. CDR3 DNA sequence: TGTGCCATCAGTGAGTCGTCGGGAGGGGGAAAGACCCAGTACTTC.

The CDR3: CASSPRGEDAYNEQFF. CDR3 nucleotide sequence: TGCGCCAGCAGCCCCCGGGGGGAGGACGCCTACAATGAGCAGTTCTTC. The chain recombines TRBV4-1 with TRBJ2-1; TRBD2 agrees at 7 bases. The CDR3 has 16 amino acids. Germline V gene sequence: CDR1 MGHRA, CDR2 YSYEKL. V lost 4 bases and J lost 2; bases outside the gene matches: 8.

The chain couples TRBV14 to TRBJ1-2; D is unclear. The V and J ends lost 0 bases and 5 bases respectively, with 7 bases between them. The CDR3 contains 13 residues. Per germline, CDR1 SGHDN and CDR2 FVKESK. CDR3 sequence (DNA): TGTGCCAGCAGCCAAGATCCACAGTATGGCTACACCTTC. This encodes CASSQDPQYGYTF.

There are a few counts of this clone. The chain recombines TRBV11-2 with TRBJ2-7; D is unclear. The CDR3 runs to 14 residues. CDR1 is SGHAT and CDR2 is FQNNGV in the germline V gene. V was shortened by 6 bases and J by 3 bases, with 15 bases between the two germline ends. CDR3 DNA: TGTGCCAGCAGTGGGTCCCTCAGGCTCTACGAGCAGTACTTC. It codes for CASSGSLRLYEQYF.

This chain connects TRBV6-5 to TRBJ2-2; no definite D call. The germline CDR1 and CDR2 sequences are MNHEY and SVGAGI. The CDR3 is 14 residues long. The ends were cut back, 0 bases at V and 4 bases at J, with 6 bases in the middle. CDR3 sequence reads: CASSYSPGTGELFF. CDR3 in DNA: TGTGCCAGCAGTTACTCTCCGGGCACCGGGGAGCTGTTTTTT.

The chain has TRBV5-1 and TRBJ2-1; TRBD2 matches 13 bases. CDR1 is SGHRS and CDR2 is YFSETQ in the germline V gene. The CDR3 loop spans 15 amino acids. With 3 bases clipped from V and 8 bases from J, the junction kept 5 bases outside the gene matches. DNA of the CDR3: TGCGCCAGCAGCTCCCGACTAGCGGGAGGAGATGAGCAGTTCTTC. Translation gives CASSSRLAGGDEQFF.

The rearrangement uses TRBV5-1 and TRBJ2-1; TRBD2 agrees at 15 bases. V was pared by 4 bases and J by 8 bases, with 13 bases of the junction left unmatched. CDR1 is SGHRS, CDR2 YFSETQ, per germline. This CDR3 region has 18 residues. CDR3 coding DNA: TGCGCCAGCAGCCCAAGGACTAGCGGGAGGGGAGTATCCCATGAGCAGTTCTTC. It is translated as CASSPRTSGRGVSHEQFF.

To note about this clone: One end of the junction does not line up with germline, which may come from a read error. Other DNA sequences of this sample code for an identical CDR3. The rearrangement links TRBV6-5 to TRBJ2-2; D assignment may be TRBD1 or TRBD2 (6 bases each). Germline CDR1 reads MNHEY; CDR2 reads SVGAGI. The CDR3 covers 14 residues. CDR3 nucleotides: TGCGCCAGCAGGAGGGACACGCACACCGGGGAGCTGTTTTTT. Translation gives CASRRDTHTGELFF.

This clone showed up just once. This chain joins TRBV19 and TRBJ2-7; TRBD2 agrees at 8 bases. V trimming: 1 base; J trimming: 6 bases; junction bases outside the gene matches: 5. This CDR3 is 14 amino acids long. Germline assignment: CDR1 LNHDA and CDR2 SQIVND (reference sequence). CDR3 DNA sequence: TGTGCCAGTAGTATAGGACTAGCGAGTAGCGAGCAGTACTTC. Amino acids: CASSIGLASSEQYF.

The rearrangement joins TRBV6-5 to TRBJ2-3; TRBD2 matches at 14 bases. Germline CDR1 MNHEY, CDR2 SVGAGI. This CDR3 spans 16 amino acids. The J segment lost 3 bases and the V segment lost 4 bases, leaving 3 bases of the junction unmatched. The CDR3 loop is CASSWGLAGVTDTQYF. In DNA, the CDR3 is TGTGCCAGCAGTTGGGGACTAGCGGGAGTTACAGATACGCAGTATTTT.

This chain connects TRBV6-1 to TRBJ1-5; D call uncertain. Germline V gives CDR1 MNHNS, CDR2 SASEGT. Deletions cut 5 bases from V and 1 base from J, with 12 bases between. This CDR3 is 15 amino acids long. Written as DNA, the CDR3 is TGTGCCAGCAGTAGCGGACGGGCGAGCAATCAGCCCCAGCATTTT. Amino acid sequence: CASSSGRASNQPQHF.